The sequence of this TCR beta chain was determined in a study of shared clonotypes between healthy human individuals. Generated by immunoSEQ multiplex PCR, the TCRdb table keeps only in-frame clones and is missing some. This sample has roughly 2.5 million clones, with about 92% found just once. There are 13 residues in the CDR3. From germline, CDR1 is SGHRS and CDR2 YFSETQ. Trimming removed 3 bases from V and 4 bases from J, with 10 bases in between. The chain links TRBV5-1 to TRBJ1-2; D gene ambiguous. Input material: naive CD4+ T cells sorted from blood. As for subset: CD45RA+ positively selected. This TCR was recovered from a man between 18 and 35 years old in good health. The CDR3 protein is CASSSAGGYGYTF. In DNA form, the CDR3 reads TGCGCCAGCAGCTCCGCCGGAGGCTATGGCTACACCTTC.